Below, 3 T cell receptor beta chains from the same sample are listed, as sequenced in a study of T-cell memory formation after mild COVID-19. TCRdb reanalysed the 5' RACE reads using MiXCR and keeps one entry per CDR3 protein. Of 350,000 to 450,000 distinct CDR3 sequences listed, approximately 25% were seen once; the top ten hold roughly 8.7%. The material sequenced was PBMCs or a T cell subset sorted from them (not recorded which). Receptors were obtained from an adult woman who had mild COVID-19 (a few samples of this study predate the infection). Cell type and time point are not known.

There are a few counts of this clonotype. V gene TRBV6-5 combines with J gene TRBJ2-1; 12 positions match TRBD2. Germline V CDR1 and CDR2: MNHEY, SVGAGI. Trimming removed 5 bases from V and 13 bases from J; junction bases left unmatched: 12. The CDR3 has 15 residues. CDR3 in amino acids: CASSPPGLAGSRQFF. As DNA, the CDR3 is TGTGCCAGCAGTCCTCCGGGACTAGCGGGTTCCCGACAGTTCTTC.

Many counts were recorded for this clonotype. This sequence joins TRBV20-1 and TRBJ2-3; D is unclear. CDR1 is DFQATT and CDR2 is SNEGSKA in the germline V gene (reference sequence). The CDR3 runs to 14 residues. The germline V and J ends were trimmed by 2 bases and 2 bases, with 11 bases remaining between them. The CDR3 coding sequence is TGCAGTGCTAGATACCCCCTGACCACAGATACGCAGTATTTT. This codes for CSARYPLTTDTQYF.

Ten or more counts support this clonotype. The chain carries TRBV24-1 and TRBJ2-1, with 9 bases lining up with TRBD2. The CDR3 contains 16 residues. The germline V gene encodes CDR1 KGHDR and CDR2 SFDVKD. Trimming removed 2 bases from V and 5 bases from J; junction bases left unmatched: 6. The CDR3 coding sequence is TGTGCCACCAGTGATTGGACTAGCGCATTTCACAATGAGCAGTTCTTC. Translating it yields CATSDWTSAFHNEQFF.